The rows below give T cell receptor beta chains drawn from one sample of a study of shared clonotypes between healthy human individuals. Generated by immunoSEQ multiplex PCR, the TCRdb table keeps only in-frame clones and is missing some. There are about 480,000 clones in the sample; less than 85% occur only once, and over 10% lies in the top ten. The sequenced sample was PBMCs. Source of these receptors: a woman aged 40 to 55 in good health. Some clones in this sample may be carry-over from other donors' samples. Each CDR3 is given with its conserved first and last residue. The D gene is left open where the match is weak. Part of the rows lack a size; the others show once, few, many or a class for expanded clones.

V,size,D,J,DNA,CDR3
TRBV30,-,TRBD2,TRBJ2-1,TGTGCCTGGAGTCCCCTAGCGGGGAATACAATGAAGCAGTTCTTC,CAWSPLAGNTMKQFF
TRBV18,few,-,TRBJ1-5,TGTGCCAGCTCACCACCGGGGGAAAATCAGCCCCAGCATTTT,CASSPPGENQPQHF
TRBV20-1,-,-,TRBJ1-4,TGCAGTGCTAGGACAACTGAAAAACTGTTTTTT,CSARTTEKLFF
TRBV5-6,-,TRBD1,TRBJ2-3,TGTGCCAGCAGCTTTGGGGACAGGTTCACAGATACGCAGTATTTT,CASSFGDRFTDTQYF
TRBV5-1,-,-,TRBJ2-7,TGCGCCAGCAGTCTGGTGCGGGCCTCCTACGAGCAGTACTTC,CASSLVRASYEQYF
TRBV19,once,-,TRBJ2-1,TGTGCCAGTAGTATAGGTGGGGGACGATACAATGAGCAGTTCTTC,CASSIGGGRYNEQFF
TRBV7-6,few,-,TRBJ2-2,TGTGCCAGCAGCTTAGCTGCCGGAAGGCACACCGGGGAGCTGTTTTTT,CASSLAAGRHTGELFF
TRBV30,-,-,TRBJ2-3,TGTGCCTGGAGTGGCGCGGCAGATACGCAGTATTTT,CAWSGAADTQYF
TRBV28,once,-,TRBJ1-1,TGTGCCAGCAGTTATGAAGGGACCTTTGAAGCTTTCTTT,CASSYEGTFEAFF
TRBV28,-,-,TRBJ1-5,TGTGCCAGCAGTTTTACGGGGCAGCCCCAGCATTTT,CASSFTGQPQHF
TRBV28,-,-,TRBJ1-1,TGTGCCAGCAGTTCCCGGGTCGGCAGGGGCAGCACTGAAGCTTTCTTT,CASSSRVGRGSTEAFF
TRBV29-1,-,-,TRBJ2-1,TGCAGCGTTGAAACGGACAGCTATGAGCAGTTCTTC,CSVETDSYEQFF
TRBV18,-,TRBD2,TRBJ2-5,TGTGCCAGCTCACCCGTACGGGGAGGGTCCGAGACCCAGTACTTC,CASSPVRGGSETQYF
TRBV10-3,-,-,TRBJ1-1,TGTGCCATCAGTGAGAGGGGGATGAACACTGAAGCTTTCTTT,CAISERGMNTEAFF
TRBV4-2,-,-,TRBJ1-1,TGTGCCAGCAGCCAAGAGTTGGGGGGTCGGGGTACTGAAGCTTTCTTT,CASSQELGGRGTEAFF
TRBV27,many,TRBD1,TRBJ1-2,TGTGCCAGCAGTTTAAAGCTTGGACAGGGCCCCTATGGCTACACCTTC,CASSLKLGQGPYGYTF
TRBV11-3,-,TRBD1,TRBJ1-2,TGTGCCAGCAGCTTAGATCTGGGACAGGGGTTTGTGGGCTACACCTTC,CASSLDLGQGFVGYTF
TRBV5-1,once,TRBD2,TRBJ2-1,TGCGCCAGCAGCCCGGGTGGGACGGGAGGCTACAATGAGCAGTTCTTC,CASSPGGTGGYNEQFF
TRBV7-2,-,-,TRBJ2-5,TGTGCCAGCAGCTCAGGGTCGTACCCCCAGTACTTC,CASSSGSYPQYF
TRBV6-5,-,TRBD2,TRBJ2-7,TGTGCCAGCGGCCGCGGACTAGCGGGAAACGAGCAGTACTTC,CASGRGLAGNEQYF
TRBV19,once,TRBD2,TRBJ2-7,TGTGCCAGTAGTATATCCGGGACTAGCGGGATCTACGAGCAGTACTTC,CASSISGTSGIYEQYF
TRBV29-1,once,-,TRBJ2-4,TGCAGCGTTACGGACAAGGGGAAAAACATTCAGTACTTC,CSVTDKGKNIQYF
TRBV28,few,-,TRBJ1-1,TGTGCCAGCAATGGGGGGCAGGCTGAAGCTTTCTTT,CASNGGQAEAFF
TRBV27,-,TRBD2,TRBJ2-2,TGTGCCAGCAGTTCGACGTCGGGGGGGCCTTGGACCGGGGAGCTGTTTTTT,CASSSTSGGPWTGELFF
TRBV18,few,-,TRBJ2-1,TGTGCCAGCCACTCCGATCGGGACGTACAGTTCTTC,CASHSDRDVQFF
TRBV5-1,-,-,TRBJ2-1,TGCGCCAGCAGCGCACAGGCGAGCTCCTACAATGAGCAGTTCTTC,CASSAQASSYNEQFF
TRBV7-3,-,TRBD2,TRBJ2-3,TGTGCCAGCAGCCGAGAGGGGCGGGAGGGCACAGATACGCAGTATTTT,CASSREGREGTDTQYF
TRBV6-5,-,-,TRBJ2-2,TGTGCCAGCAGGGAGTCGAGCACCGGGGAGCTGTTTTTT,CASRESSTGELFF
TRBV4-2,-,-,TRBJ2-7,TGTGCCAGCAGCCCGGAGGGTAGGACCGCTGTCGACGAGCAGTACTTC,CASSPEGRTAVDEQYF
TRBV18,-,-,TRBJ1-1,TGTGCCAGCTCACCAGGAGGAATGAACACTGAAGCTTTCTTT,CASSPGGMNTEAFF
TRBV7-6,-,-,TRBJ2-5,TGTGCCAGCAGCTTAGCACCGGGACAAGAGACCCAGTACTTC,CASSLAPGQETQYF
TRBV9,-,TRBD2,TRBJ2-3,TGTGCCAGCAGCGCCGGGACTAGCGGGACCACAGATACGCAGTATTTT,CASSAGTSGTTDTQYF
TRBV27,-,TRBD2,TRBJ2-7,TGTGCCAGCAGTGCCTCCGGGACTAGCAGGCGGGAGCAGTACTTC,CASSASGTSRREQYF
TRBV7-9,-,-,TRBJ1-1,TGTGCCAGCAGCTTAGGGGCGGGGGACACTGAAGCTTTCTTT,CASSLGAGDTEAFF
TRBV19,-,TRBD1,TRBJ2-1,TGTGCCAGTACGGGACAGGGGCGCAATGAGCAGTTCTTC,CASTGQGRNEQFF
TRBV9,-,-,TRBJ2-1,TGTGCCAGCAGCGTAGCAGCTACGGAGCATCACAATGAGCAGTTCTTC,CASSVAATEHHNEQFF
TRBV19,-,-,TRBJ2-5,TGTGCCAGTAGTTCTGGGGGCAGGGATGGGACCCAGTACTTC,CASSSGGRDGTQYF
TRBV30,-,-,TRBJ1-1,TGTGCCTGGGCGGGCCTAAAGGACTTCATGAACACTGAAGCTTTCTTT,CAWAGLKDFMNTEAFF
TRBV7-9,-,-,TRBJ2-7,TGTGCCAGCAGCTTAGTTGACAAGGCCTACGAGCAGTACTTC,CASSLVDKAYEQYF
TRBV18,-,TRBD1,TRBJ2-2,TGTGCCAGCTCACGAGGACAGGTGACCACCGGGGAGCTGTTTTTT,CASSRGQVTTGELFF
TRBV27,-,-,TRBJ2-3,TGTGCCAGCAGTTTATCGAGGGTGACGTTCCCAGATACGCAGTATTTT,CASSLSRVTFPDTQYF
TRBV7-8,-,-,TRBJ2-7,TGTGCCAGCAGCTTAGAGGGGTCGGTCCGGGAGCAGTACTTC,CASSLEGSVREQYF
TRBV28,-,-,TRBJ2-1,TGTGCCAGCAGTTTATGGAGGGGGGGGGACAATGAGCAGTTCTTC,CASSLWRGGDNEQFF
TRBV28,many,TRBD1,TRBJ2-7,TGTGCCAGCAGTTTCAGGGGGCGATCCTACGAGCAGTACTTC,CASSFRGRSYEQYF
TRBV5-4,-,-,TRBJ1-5,TGTGCCAGCAGCTTGACACCGAATCAGCCCCAGCATTTT,CASSLTPNQPQHF
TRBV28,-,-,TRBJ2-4,TGTGCCAGCAAGGGACCCGACAACATTCAGTACTTC,CASKGPDNIQYF
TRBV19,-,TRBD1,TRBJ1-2,TGTGCCAGTAGTATCTTTCCGGGACAGCACTATGGCTACACCTTC,CASSIFPGQHYGYTF
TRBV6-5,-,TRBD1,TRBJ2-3,TGTGCCAGCAGTTCCGGGACAGGGCACACAGATACGCAGTATTTT,CASSSGTGHTDTQYF
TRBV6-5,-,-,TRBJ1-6,TGTGCCAGCAGTTACTCCCCGCGGGCTGATTCACCCCTCCACTTT,CASSYSPRADSPLHF
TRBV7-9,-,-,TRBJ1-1,TGTGCCAGCAGCTCCGGACGGACGAACACTGAAGCTTTCTTT,CASSSGRTNTEAFF
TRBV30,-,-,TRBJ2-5,TGTGCCTGGAGTGTATTGGAGGCCCAGTACTTC,CAWSVLEAQYF
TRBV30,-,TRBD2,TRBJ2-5,TGTGCCTCAAACGGGGGGTACCGGGAGACCCAGTACTTC,CASNGGYRETQYF
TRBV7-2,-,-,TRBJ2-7,TGTGCCAGCAGCTTACCAGGGACTTTGCACGAGCAGTACTTC,CASSLPGTLHEQYF
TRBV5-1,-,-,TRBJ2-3,TGCGCCAGCAGCGTAACAGATACGCAGTATTTT,CASSVTDTQYF
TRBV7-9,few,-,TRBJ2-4,TGTGCCAGCAGCTCGGCGGGGGCAAACATTCAGTACTTC,CASSSAGANIQYF
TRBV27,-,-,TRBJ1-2,TGTGCCAGCAGTCCACGGGGGGGGCGAAACTATGGCTACACCTTC,CASSPRGGRNYGYTF